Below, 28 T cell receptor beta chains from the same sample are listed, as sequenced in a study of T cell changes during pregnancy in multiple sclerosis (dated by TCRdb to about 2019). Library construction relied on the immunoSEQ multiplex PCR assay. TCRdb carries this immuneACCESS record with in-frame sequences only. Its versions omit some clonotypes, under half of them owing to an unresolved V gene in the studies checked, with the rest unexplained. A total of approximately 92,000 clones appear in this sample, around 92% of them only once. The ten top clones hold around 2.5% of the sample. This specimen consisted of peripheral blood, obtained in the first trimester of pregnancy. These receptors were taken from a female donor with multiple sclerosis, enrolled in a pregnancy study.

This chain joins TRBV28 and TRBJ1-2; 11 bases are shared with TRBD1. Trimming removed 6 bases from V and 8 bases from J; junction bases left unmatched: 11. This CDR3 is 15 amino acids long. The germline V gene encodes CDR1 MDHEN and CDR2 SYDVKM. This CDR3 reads CASRNQGTGGVGYTF. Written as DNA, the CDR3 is TGTGCCAGCAGAAACCAAGGGACAGGGGGAGTCGGCTACACCTTC.

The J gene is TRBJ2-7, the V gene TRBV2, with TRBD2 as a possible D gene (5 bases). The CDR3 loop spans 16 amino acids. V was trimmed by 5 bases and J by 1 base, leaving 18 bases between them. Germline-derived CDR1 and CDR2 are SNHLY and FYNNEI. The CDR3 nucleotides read TGTGCCAGCAGTACACCCCAGGCTAGCCAATCCTACGAGCAGTACTTC. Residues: CASSTPQASQSYEQYF.

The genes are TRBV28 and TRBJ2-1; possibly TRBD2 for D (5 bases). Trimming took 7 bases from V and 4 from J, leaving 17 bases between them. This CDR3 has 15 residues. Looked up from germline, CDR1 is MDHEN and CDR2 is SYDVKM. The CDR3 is CASTRTRRAYNEQFF. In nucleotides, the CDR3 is TGTGCCAGCACCCGAACTAGACGGGCTTACAATGAGCAGTTCTTC.

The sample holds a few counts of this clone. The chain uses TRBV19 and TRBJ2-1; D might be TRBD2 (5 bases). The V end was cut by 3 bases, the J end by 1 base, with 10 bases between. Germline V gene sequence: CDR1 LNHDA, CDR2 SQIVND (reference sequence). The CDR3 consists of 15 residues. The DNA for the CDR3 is TGTGCCAGTAGTATGGAGGTGGGATCCTACAATGAGCAGTTCTTC. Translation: CASSMEVGSYNEQFF.

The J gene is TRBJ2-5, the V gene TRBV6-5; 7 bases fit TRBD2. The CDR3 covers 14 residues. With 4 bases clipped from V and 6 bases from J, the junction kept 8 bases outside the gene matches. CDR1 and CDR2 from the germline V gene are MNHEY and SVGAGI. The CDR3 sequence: CASSSSGGVKTQYF. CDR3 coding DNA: TGTGCCAGCAGTTCCAGTGGGGGGGTGAAGACCCAGTACTTC.

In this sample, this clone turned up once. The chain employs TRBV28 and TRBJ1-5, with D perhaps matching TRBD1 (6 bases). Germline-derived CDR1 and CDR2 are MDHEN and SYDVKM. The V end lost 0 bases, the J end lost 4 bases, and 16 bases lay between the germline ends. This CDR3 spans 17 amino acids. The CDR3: CASSLWGGRGSNQPQHF. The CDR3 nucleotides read TGTGCCAGCAGTTTATGGGGGGGGCGCGGGAGTAATCAGCCCCAGCATTTT.

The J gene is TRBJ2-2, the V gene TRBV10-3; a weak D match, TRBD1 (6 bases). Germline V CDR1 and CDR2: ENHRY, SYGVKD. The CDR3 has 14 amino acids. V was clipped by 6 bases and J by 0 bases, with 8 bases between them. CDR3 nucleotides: TGTGCCATCAGCGGACAGTCGAACACCGGGGAGCTGTTTTTT. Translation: CAISGQSNTGELFF.

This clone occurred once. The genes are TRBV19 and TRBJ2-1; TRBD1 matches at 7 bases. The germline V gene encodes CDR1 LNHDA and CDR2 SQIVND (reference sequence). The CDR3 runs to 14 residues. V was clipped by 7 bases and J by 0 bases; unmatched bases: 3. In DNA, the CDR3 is TGTGCCAGTACACGGGACAGCTCCTACAATGAGCAGTTCTTC. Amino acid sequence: CASTRDSSYNEQFF. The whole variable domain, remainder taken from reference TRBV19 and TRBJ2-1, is DGGITQSPKYLFRKEGQNVTLSCEQNLNHDAMYWYRQDPGQGLRLIYYSQIVNDFQKGDIAEGYSVSREKKESFPLTVTSAQKNPTAFYLCASTRDSSYNEQFFGPGTRLTVL.

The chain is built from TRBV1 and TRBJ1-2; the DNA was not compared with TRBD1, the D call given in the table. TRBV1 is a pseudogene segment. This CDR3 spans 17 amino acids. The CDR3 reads CTSSQEERGRPDYGYTF. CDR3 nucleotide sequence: TGCACCAGCAGCCAAGAAGAGAGGGGGCGCCCCGACTATGGCTACACCTTC.

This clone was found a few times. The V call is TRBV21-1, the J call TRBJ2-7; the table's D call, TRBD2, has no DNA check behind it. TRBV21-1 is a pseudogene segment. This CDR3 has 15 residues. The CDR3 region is CASSKPPSGSYEQYF. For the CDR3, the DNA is TGTGCCAGCAGCAAACCCCCTAGCGGGAGCTACGAGCAGTACTTC.

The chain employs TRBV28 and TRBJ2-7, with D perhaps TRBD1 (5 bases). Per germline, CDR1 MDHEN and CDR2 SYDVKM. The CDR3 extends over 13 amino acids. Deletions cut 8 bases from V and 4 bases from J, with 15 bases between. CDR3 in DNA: TGTGCCAGCCAAGGCACAGGCACTTACGAGCAGTACTTC. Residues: CASQGTGTYEQYF.

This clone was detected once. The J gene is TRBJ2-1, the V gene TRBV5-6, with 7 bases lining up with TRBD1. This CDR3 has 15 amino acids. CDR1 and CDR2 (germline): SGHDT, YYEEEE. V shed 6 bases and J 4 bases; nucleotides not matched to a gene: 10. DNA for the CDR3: TGTGCCAGCACCCTAGAGGGGGCGAGGTACAATGAGCAGTTCTTC. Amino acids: CASTLEGARYNEQFF.

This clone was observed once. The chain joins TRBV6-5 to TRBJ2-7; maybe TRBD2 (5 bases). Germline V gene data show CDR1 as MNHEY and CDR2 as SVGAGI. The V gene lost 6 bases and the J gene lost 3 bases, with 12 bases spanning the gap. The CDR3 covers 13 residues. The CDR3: CASSPGILYEQYF. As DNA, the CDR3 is TGTGCCAGCAGCCCCGGGATCCTCTACGAGCAGTACTTC.

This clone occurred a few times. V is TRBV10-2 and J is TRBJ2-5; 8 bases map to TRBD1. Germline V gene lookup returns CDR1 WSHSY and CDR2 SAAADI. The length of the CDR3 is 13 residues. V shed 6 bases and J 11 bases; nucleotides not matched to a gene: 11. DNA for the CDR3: TGCGCCAGCAGGGAGATGGGACAGGCTGTTCAGTACTTC. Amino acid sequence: CASREMGQAVQYF.

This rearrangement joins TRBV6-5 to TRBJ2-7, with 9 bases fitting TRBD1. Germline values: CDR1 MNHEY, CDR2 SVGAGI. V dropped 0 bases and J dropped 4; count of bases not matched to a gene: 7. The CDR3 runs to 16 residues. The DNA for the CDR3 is TGTGCCAGCAGTTACTCGTTGGGACAGGGTTGGTACGAGCAGTACTTC. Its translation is CASSYSLGQGWYEQYF.

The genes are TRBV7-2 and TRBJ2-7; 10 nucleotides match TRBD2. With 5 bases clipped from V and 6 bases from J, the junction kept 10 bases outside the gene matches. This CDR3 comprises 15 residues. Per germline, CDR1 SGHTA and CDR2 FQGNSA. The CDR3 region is CASSQTLAGVVEQYF. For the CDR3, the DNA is TGTGCCAGCAGCCAGACGCTAGCGGGAGTCGTCGAGCAGTACTTC.

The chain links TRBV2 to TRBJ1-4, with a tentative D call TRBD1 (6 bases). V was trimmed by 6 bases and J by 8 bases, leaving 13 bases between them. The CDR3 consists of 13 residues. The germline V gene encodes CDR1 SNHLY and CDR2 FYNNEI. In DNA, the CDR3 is TGTGCCAGCAGAACCGGGACAAGCGAAAAACTGTTTTTT. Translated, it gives CASRTGTSEKLFF.

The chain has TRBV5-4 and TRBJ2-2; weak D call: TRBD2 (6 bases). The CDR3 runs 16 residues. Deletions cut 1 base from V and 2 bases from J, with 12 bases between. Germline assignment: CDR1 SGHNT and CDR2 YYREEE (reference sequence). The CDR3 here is CASSLSRLDNTGELFF. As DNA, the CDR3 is TGTGCCAGCAGCTTGAGCCGACTAGACAACACCGGGGAGCTGTTTTTT.

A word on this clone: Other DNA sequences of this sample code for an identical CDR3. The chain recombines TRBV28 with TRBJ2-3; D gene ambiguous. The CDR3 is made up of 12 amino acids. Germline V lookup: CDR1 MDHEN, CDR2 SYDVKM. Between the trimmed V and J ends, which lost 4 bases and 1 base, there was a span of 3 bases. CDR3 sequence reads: CASSSGTDTQYF. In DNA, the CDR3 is TGTGCCAGCAGTTCTGGCACAGATACGCAGTATTTT.

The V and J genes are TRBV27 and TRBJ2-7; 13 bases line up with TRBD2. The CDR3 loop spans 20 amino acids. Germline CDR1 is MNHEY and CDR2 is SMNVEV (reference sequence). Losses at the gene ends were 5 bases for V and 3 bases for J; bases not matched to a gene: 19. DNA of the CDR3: TGTGCCAGCAGTCCCCGGATCCCCCCCCCGACTAGCGGGAGGCTCTACGAGCAGTACTTC. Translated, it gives CASSPRIPPPTSGRLYEQYF.

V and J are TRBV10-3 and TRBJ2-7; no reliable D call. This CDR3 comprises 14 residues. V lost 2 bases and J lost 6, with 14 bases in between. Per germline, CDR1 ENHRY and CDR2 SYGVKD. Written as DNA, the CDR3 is TGTGCCATCAGTGAGATAAAGAACGGTGGCGAGCAGTACTTC. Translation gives CAISEIKNGGEQYF.

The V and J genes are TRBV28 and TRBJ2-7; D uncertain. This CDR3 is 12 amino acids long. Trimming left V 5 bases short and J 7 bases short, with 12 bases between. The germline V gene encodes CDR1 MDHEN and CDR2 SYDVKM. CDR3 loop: CASSDFSIEQYF. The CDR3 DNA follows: TGTGCCAGCAGTGACTTTTCTATAGAGCAGTACTTC.

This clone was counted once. The CDR3 DNA reads as TGCAGCGTTGAGGGACAGGGTACCGGGGAGCTGTTTTTT. Its translation: CSVEGQGTGELFF. The V call is TRBV29-1, the J call TRBJ2-2; 9 positions match TRBD1. Trimming cost V 3 bases and J 5 bases; bases outside gene matches: 1. Germline-derived CDR1 and CDR2 are SQVTM and ANQGSEA. This CDR3 spans 13 amino acids.

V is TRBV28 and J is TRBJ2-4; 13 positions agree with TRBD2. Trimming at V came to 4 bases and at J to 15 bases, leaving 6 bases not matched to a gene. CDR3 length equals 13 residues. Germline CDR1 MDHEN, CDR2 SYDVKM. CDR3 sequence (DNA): TGTGCCAGCAGTTCCGGGACTAGCGGGGTCCTGTACTTC. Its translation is CASSSGTSGVLYF.

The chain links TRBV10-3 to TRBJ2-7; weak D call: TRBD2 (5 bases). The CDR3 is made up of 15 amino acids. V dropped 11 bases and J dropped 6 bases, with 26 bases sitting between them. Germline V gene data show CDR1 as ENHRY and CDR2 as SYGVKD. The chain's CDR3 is CAVRGDAALQGEQYF. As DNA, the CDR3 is TGTGCCGTCCGGGGTGACGCGGCCCTTCAAGGCGAGCAGTACTTC.

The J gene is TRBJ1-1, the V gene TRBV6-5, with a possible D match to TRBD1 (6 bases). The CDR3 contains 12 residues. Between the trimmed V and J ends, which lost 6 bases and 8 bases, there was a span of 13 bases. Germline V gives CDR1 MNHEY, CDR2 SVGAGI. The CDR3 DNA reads TGTGCCAGCAGCCAGGGGAGGGGGGAAGCTTTCTTT. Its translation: CASSQGRGEAFF.

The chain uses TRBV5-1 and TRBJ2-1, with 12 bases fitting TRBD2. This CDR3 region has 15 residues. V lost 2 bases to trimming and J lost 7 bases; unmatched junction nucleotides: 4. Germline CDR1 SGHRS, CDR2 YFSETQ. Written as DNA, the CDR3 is TGCGCCAGCAGCTTCCTAGCGGGAGGGCCGAATGAGCAGTTCTTC. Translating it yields CASSFLAGGPNEQFF.

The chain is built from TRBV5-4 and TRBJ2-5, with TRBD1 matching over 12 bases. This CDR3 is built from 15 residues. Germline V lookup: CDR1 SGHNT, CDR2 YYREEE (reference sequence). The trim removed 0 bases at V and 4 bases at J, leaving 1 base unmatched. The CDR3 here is CASSLGDRGLETQYF. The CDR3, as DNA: TGTGCCAGCAGCTTGGGGGACAGGGGGCTAGAGACCCAGTACTTC.